Listed here are 12 T cell receptor beta chains from one sample, sequenced in a study of regulatory T cells in long-lasting Graves disease. Documented time point: persistent/refractory GD, antithyroid drugs over 5 years with positive TRAb. Preparation of the TCR library used RNA extracted from PBMCs. Combining iRepertoire HTBI primers with Arm-PCR of CDR3 regions, the authors built TCR beta libraries. MiXCR was run by TCRdb on the multiplex PCR reads, yielding one entry per CDR3 protein. The sample lists roughly 430,000 distinct CDR3 sequences; 21% were seen once. Sample: peripheral blood mononuclear cells (PBMCs), taken when the disease was refractory, from a patient treated with antithyroid drugs. These receptors came from a female donor with Graves disease.

This clonotype was observed a handful of times. This sequence joins TRBV2 and TRBJ2-3; 10 nucleotides align to TRBD1. There are 15 residues in the CDR3. Germline V gene lookup returns CDR1 SNHLY and CDR2 FYNNEI. J gave up 5 bases and V 6 bases, and 8 bases lay outside the gene matches. This CDR3 reads CASRDRTGGRDTQYF. The CDR3 DNA reads as TGTGCCAGCAGGGACCGGACAGGGGGGAGAGATACGCAGTATTTT.

The rearrangement uses TRBV4-2 and TRBJ1-2; D is undetermined. Trimming left V 0 bases short and J 4 bases short, with 18 bases between. Looked up from germline, CDR1 is LGHNA and CDR2 is YNFKEQ. The CDR3 contains 17 residues. CDR3 amino acids: CASSQDLGATSGYGYTF. The CDR3 DNA is TGTGCCAGCAGCCAAGATTTGGGAGCGACTAGTGGCTATGGCTACACCTTC.

This clonotype was counted many times. The gene calls are TRBV28 and TRBJ2-4; 7 positions match TRBD2. The germline V gene encodes CDR1 MDHEN and CDR2 SYDVKM. CDR3 length: 13 amino acids. J gave up 6 bases and V 3 bases, and 2 bases lay outside the gene matches. The CDR3 bases are TGTGCCAGCAGTTTGGGGAGGGGAAACATTCAGTACTTC. This codes for CASSLGRGNIQYF.

The V and J genes are TRBV3-1 and TRBJ2-6; TRBD1 matches 9 bases. V was clipped by 7 bases and J by 0 bases; unmatched bases: 10. This CDR3 region has 18 residues. The germline CDR1 and CDR2 sequences are LGHDT and YNNKEL (reference sequence). The chain's CDR3 is CASTLFGTGYSGANVLTF. CDR3 bases: TGTGCCAGCACCCTTTTCGGGACAGGGTACTCTGGGGCCAACGTCCTGACTTTC.

In this sample, this clonotype turned up many times. V gene TRBV7-3 combines with J gene TRBJ2-5, with a possible D match to TRBD2 (6 bases). The CDR3 loop spans 13 amino acids. The germline gives CDR1 SGHTA, CDR2 FQGTGA. The germline V and J ends were trimmed by 5 bases and 5 bases, with 12 bases remaining between them. CDR3 in DNA: TGTGCCAGCAGCCGGCTGGGGAGGGAGACCCAGTACTTC. This encodes CASSRLGRETQYF.

This clonotype showed up many times. The chain uses TRBV19 and TRBJ1-5, with D perhaps matching TRBD1 (6 bases). Germline CDR1 LNHDA, CDR2 SQIVND (reference sequence). The CDR3 is 15 residues long. V lost 5 bases and J 0 bases, leaving 11 bases between the germline ends. The CDR3 DNA reads as TGTGCCAGTAGTCCGGGGGCGACTAGCAATCAGCCCCAGCATTTT. Protein sequence: CASSPGATSNQPQHF.

This clonotype was counted ten times or more. The chain employs TRBV28 and TRBJ2-7, with 12 bases lining up with TRBD2. There are 16 residues in the CDR3. Germline V gene data show CDR1 as MDHEN and CDR2 as SYDVKM. J lost 6 bases, V lost 5 bases, and 11 bases had no gene match. The CDR3: CASSARRTSGKVEQYF. CDR3 DNA sequence: TGTGCCAGCAGTGCCCGGCGGACTAGCGGGAAGGTCGAGCAGTACTTC.

This clonotype has at least ten counts. The genes are TRBV7-2 and TRBJ1-2; a weak D match, TRBD1 (5 bases). This CDR3 has 15 amino acids. Trimming stripped 1 base from V and 6 bases from J, with 15 bases between. CDR1 and CDR2 (germline): SGHTA, FQGNSA. CDR3 nucleotides: TGTGCCAGCAGCTTAGGACACAGGCCAGTGGATGGCTACACCTTC. Translating gives CASSLGHRPVDGYTF.

This clonotype was counted at least ten times. This chain links TRBV20-1 with TRBJ2-5; 7 positions match TRBD2. This CDR3 has 15 amino acids. Trimming removed 0 bases from V and 2 bases from J; junction bases left unmatched: 6. CDR1 DFQATT and CDR2 SNEGSKA come from the germline V gene (reference sequence). CDR3 coding DNA: TGCAGTGCTAGAGATGACGAGCGGGAACAAGAGACCCAGTACTTC. Protein: CSARDDEREQETQYF.

The genes are TRBV18 and TRBJ1-3; D remains unclear. CDR3 size: 16 residues. Germline CDR1 reads KGHSH; CDR2 reads LQKENI. V lost 3 bases and J lost 0, with 12 bases in between. CDR3 in amino acids: CASSPLRADSGNTIYF. The CDR3 nucleotides read TGTGCCAGCTCACCGCTACGCGCTGACTCTGGAAACACCATATATTTT.

This clonotype has a handful of counts. The gene calls are TRBV11-2 and TRBJ2-3; 7 bases fit TRBD2. The CDR3 extends over 14 amino acids. V trimming: 3 bases; J trimming: 7 bases; junction bases outside the gene matches: 7. The germline gives CDR1 SGHAT, CDR2 FQNNGV. In DNA form, the CDR3 reads TGTGCCAGCAGCTTCCGGCGGGAGCGATATACGCAGTATTTT. Its protein is CASSFRRERYTQYF.

The chain is built from TRBV12-3 or TRBV12-4 and TRBJ2-3, with 9 bases aligning to TRBD2. The J segment lost 4 bases and the V segment lost 7 bases, leaving 12 bases of the junction unmatched. The CDR3 runs 16 residues. DNA of the CDR3: TGTGCCAGCAAACTAGCGGGTGGTTTACTTGCAGATACGCAGTATTTT. Translated: CASKLAGGLLADTQYF.